Here is one T cell receptor (beta chain) with its context. The source of the sample is a study of blood T cells in healthy people across ages. Primed by a sample-barcoded 5' primer and a J-beta primer mix, a second PCR proceeded for 7 to 11 cycles. TCRdb re-called the 5' RACE reads with MiXCR, one entry per CDR3 protein. The data contain 1.8 million or so distinct CDR3 sequences, roughly two fifths of them singletons. This CDR3 has 14 amino acids. The junction had 8 bases not matched to a gene; V was cut back by 3 bases and J by 4 bases. Germline lookup yields CDR1 SQVTM and CDR2 ANQGSEA. The V gene is TRBV29-1, the J gene TRBJ1-2, with 7 bases aligning to TRBD1. This TCR derives from a human donor in good health. Sequences were obtained from blood. For the CDR3, the DNA is TGCAGCGTTGAGTCCACAGGGGTTGGCTATGGCTACACCTTC. Translated, it gives CSVESTGVGYGYTF. The full variable domain, in which reference TRBV29-1 and TRBJ1-2 provide the parts outside the CDR3, is SAVISQKPSRDICQRGTSLTIQCQVDSQVTMMFWYRQQPGQSLTLIATANQGSEATYESGFVIDKFPISRPNLTFSTLTVSNMSPEDSSIYLCSVESTGVGYGYTFGSGTRLTVV.